This TCR beta chain was captured in a study of shared clonotypes between healthy human individuals. TCRdb's copy holds only in-frame clones and misses some; the assay was immunoSEQ multiplex PCR. The sample records over 700,000 clones, 72% being singletons. Every contributor of samples was a Caucasian grown-up residing in Nashville, Tennessee. The investigators split CD4+ cells into a CD45RA+ naive subset and a CD45RA-negative memory subset. In the case of this clone: What it binds is unknown.

The study's findings and limits: In having few donors, the study represented limited genetic and exposure-history diversity.

Sequences were obtained from memory CD4+ T cells sorted from blood. The subset here: CD45RA-negative fraction. This sequence was found in a woman aged 25-40 years in good health.

CDR3 DNA: TGTGCCAGCAGCTTAGTGGGTTCCTACAATGAGCAGTTCTTC. Its protein is CASSLVGSYNEQFF. The chain employs TRBV11-2 and TRBJ2-1; D remains unclear. This CDR3 is 14 amino acids long. Germline CDR1 and CDR2: SGHAT and FQNNGV. V lost 1 base to trimming and J lost 1 base, with 5 bases between them.